This T cell receptor (beta chain) was found in a study of shared clonotypes between healthy human individuals. The V gene end was trimmed by 6 bases and the J gene end by 2 bases; junction bases not matched to a gene: 8. This CDR3 is built from 15 residues. The germline CDR1 and CDR2 sequences are MRHNA and SNTAGT. Remarks on this clone: Its antigen is still unknown.

Template for every sorted-subset replicate PCR totaled 150 to 250 ng DNA, roughly 30,000 T cell genomes. Measured with immunoSEQ multiplex PCR; TCRdb has only the in-frame clones, and not every one. The repertoire includes over 1.4 million clones, about 96% of them detected once, and approximately 1.1% sits in the top ten. Study findings and constraints: Estimated richness was generally greater in naive than memory subsets. Clonotypes shared by all four donors outscored non-shared clonotypes in generation probability. Blood alone was sampled, and tissue repertoires likely differ.

The source of this sequence is a man aged 30 to 45 in good health. The chain carries TRBV6-4 and TRBJ2-3; 7 bases align to TRBD1. The sequenced sample consisted of naive CD4+ T cells sorted from blood. Sample subset: CD45RA+ positively selected. CDR3 in amino acids: CASSRQGMFTDTQYF. DNA for the CDR3: TGTGCCAGCAGCCGACAGGGAATGTTCACAGATACGCAGTATTTT.